The present T cell receptor (beta chain) was sequenced within a study of blood T cell repertoires in COVID-19 (dated by TCRdb to 2018 to 2020). Looking at the study overall: The collaborator samples originated in the United States, Italy and Spain and spanned the acute and convalescent phases of COVID-19. The prospective study material was composed of cDNA or gDNA derived from T cells, B-cell-depleted T cells, or PBMCs. Deeply sampled blood TCRbeta repertoires from subjects exposed to, actively infected with, or recovered from COVID-19 were included in the dataset. The repertoires were made available in a free public database intended to serve as a resource for research on the immune response to SARS-CoV-2. The samples were drawn from two sources: the first 160 participants of the ongoing ImmuneRACE study, and 1,200 or so subjects contributed by 6 global collaborators. Nearly every sample came with metadata listing a de-identified subject ID, COVID-19 status, age in years and sex. Where available, HLA class I and class II types were obtained from metadata supplied by the sample provider rather than from assay-based typing. The full study reports these points: The amount of clinical and demographic metadata varied by source and participant and was provided uncurated.

TCRbeta CDR3 regions were amplified from genomic DNA by means of the immunoSEQ Assay, a bias-controlled multiplex PCR. The original methods were these. Within the assay, amplification of reference gene primers was used to estimate how many nucleated cells each sample contained. To quantify the absolute abundance of each unique TCRbeta CDR3 rearrangement, sequence reads were collapsed and filtered. For each sample, productive Simpson clonality was calculated as the square root of Simpson's diversity index across productive rearrangements. The source is immuneACCESS, and TCRdb retained only in-frame sequences with V and J called. Part of the clones is not carried over; for the studies checked, unresolved V genes explain less than half of this, and the remainder is unexplained. That table is the source of V, J and clone size, and D and trimming were worked out from the DNA. For this sample the table gives approximately 480,000 clones, of which 89% were detected only once. About 1% of the sample is in the top ten clones.

At one collaborating source in Seattle, patients were enrolled during active infection and were followed longitudinally through the course of disease. Whole blood was collected in K2EDTA tubes by collaborating institutions according to the institutions' own protocols. For TCRbeta analysis, collaborator samples were shipped as frozen whole blood, as isolated PBMCs, or as DNA extracted from either sample type. Only one count was recorded for this clone. The specificity of this receptor is unknown. No much larger clone exists at a distance of one base, and base qualities are not known. CDR1 and CDR2, looked up from the germline V gene, are SNHLY and FYNNEI. The CDR3 sequence holds 16 residues, the cysteine and phenylalanine included. The retained sequence is limited to the CDR3, 48 bases, with the frame set at the first base. At the junction V is shortened by 6 bases and J by 5 bases; bases outside the gene matches: 12.

The chain was built from TRBV2 and TRBJ1-1, and TRBD1 matches 10 of the central bases. Sequencing input: peripheral blood. The sequence was obtained from a man younger than 30 with COVID-19, enrolled during active disease. The CDR3 protein is CASSRRTGGYSTEAFF. The DNA sequence follows: TGTGCCAGCAGCCGCAGGACAGGGGGATATAGTACTGAAGCTTTCTTT.